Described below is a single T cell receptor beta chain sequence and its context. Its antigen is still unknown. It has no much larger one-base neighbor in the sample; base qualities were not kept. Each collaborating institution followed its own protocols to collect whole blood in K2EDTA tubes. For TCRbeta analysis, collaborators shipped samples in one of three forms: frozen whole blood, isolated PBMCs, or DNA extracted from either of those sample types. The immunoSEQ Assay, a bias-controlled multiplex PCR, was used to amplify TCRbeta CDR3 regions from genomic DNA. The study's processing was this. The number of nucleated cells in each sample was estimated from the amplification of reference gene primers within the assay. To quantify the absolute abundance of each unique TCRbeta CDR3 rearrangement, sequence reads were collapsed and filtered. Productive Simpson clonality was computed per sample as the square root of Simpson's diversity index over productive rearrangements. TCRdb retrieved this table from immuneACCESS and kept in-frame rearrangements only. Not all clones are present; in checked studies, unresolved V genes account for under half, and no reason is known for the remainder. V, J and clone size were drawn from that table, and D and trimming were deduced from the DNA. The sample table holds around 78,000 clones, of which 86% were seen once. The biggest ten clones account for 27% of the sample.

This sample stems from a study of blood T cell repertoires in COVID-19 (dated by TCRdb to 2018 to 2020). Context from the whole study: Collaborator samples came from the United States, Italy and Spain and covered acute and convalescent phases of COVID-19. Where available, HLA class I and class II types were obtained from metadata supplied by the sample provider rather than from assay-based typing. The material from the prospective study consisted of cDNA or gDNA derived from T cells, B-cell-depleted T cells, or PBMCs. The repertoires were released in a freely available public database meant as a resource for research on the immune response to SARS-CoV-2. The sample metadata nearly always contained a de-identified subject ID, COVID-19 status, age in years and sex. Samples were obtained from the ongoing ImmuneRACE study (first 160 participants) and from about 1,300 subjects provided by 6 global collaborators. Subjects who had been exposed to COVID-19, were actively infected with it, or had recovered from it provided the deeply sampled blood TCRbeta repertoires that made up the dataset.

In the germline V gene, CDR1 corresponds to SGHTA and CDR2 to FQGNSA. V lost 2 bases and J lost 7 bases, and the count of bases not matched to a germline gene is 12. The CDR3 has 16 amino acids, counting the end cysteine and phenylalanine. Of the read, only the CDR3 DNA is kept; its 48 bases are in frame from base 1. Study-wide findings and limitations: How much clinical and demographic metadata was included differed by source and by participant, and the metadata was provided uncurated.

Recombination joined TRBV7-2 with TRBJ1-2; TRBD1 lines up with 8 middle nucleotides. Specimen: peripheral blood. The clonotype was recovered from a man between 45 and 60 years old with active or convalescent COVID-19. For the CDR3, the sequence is CASSLYPQGASSGYTF. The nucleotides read TGTGCCAGCAGCTTATACCCCCAGGGGGCGAGCTCTGGCTACACCTTC.